The rows below give T cell receptor beta chains drawn from one sample of a study of T cell responses to AZD1222 COVID-19 vaccine. Using immunoSEQ multiplex PCR, the repertoire was profiled, and TCRdb retains in-frame clones only, with some absent. The sample lists about 160,000 clones; approximately 90% were seen once. The sample was peripheral blood, taken on day 0 of AZD1222 vaccination. Source of these receptors: an adult in good health. Both conserved end residues are part of each CDR3. A D gene is named only where the DNA matches it firmly. Size tells how often a clone was seen (once, few, many) or the class of an expanded clone, and some rows leave it out.

d_call j_call clone_size v_call cdr3_aa cdr3_nt
NA TRBJ1-1 NA TRBV13 CASSLRGGGTEAFF TGTGCCAGCAGCCTCCGGGGAGGGGGCACTGAAGCTTTCTTT
TRBD2 TRBJ2-1 NA TRBV19 CASSKLAGDYNEQFF TGTGCCAGTAGTAAACTAGCGGGAGACTACAATGAGCAGTTCTTC
NA TRBJ1-2 NA TRBV10-3 CAISRQEALGYTF TGTGCCATCAGTAGACAGGAAGCTTTGGGCTACACCTTC
NA TRBJ2-5 NA TRBV19 CASSIRMGTQETQYF TGTGCCAGTAGTATTAGGATGGGAACTCAAGAGACCCAGTACTTC
TRBD2 TRBJ2-7 NA TRBV14 CASSPRGSGRIAEQYF TGTGCCAGCAGCCCCCGGGGCAGCGGGAGGATCGCCGAGCAGTACTTC
NA TRBJ2-1 NA TRBV10-2 CASRKGAGGKDEQFF TGCGCCAGCAGGAAGGGGGCGGGAGGTAAAGATGAGCAGTTCTTC
TRBD2 TRBJ2-2 once TRBV30 CAWKSGRANTGELFF TGTGCCTGGAAGTCGGGGAGGGCGAACACCGGGGAGCTGTTTTTT
TRBD1 TRBJ2-7 NA TRBV28 CASSPTFGTGGFYEQYF TGTGCCAGCAGCCCTACCTTCGGGACAGGGGGATTCTACGAGCAGTACTTC
NA TRBJ2-3 NA TRBV7-3 CASSFNNAEDTQYF TGTGCCAGCAGCTTTAATAATGCGGAAGATACGCAGTATTTT
NA TRBJ2-5 NA TRBV7-9 CASSFWSGETQYF TGTGCCAGCAGCTTTTGGTCGGGGGAGACCCAGTACTTC
TRBD2 TRBJ2-1 NA TRBV5-8 CASSSAAGTRRLF TGTGCCAGCAGCTCAGCGGCCGGGACTAGAAGGCTCTTC
NA TRBJ2-5 NA TRBV25-1 CASSEGTAPQETQYF TGTGCCAGCAGTGAGGGGACGGCACCCCAAGAGACCCAGTACTTC
NA TRBJ1-1 once TRBV4-1 CASSQGRQAQLNTEAFF TGCGCCAGCAGCCAAGGGCGTCAGGCCCAGTTGAACACTGAAGCTTTCTTT
NA TRBJ1-5 NA TRBV19 CASSIERQPQHF TGTGCCAGTAGTATAGAGCGCCAGCCCCAGCATTTT
NA TRBJ2-4 NA TRBV7-2 CASSLDTSRGKNIQYF TGTGCCAGCAGCTTAGATACCTCCAGGGGAAAAAACATTCAGTACTTC
NA TRBJ1-6 once TRBV7-2 CASSLVQGTYSPLHF TGTGCCAGCAGCTTAGTTCAGGGTACCTATTCACCCCTCCACTTT
NA TRBJ1-2 few TRBV28 CASSFFGGDGYTF TGTGCCAGCAGTTTTTTCGGGGGAGATGGCTACACCTTC
TRBD1 TRBJ1-5 NA TRBV19 CASSMRSQGYQPQHF TGTGCCAGTAGTATGCGTTCACAGGGGTATCAGCCCCAGCATTTT
TRBD2 TRBJ2-1 NA TRBV6-5 CASSYSSGREDNEQFF TGTGCCAGCAGTTACTCGAGCGGGAGGGAGGACAATGAGCAGTTCTTC
NA TRBJ1-6 NA TRBV28 CASSARDGRGLYNSPLHF TGTGCCAGCAGTGCCCGGGACGGCAGAGGGCTTTATAATTCACCCCTCCACTTT
NA TRBJ1-1 NA TRBV7-9 CASSLSGDTEAFF TGTGCCAGCAGCTTATCGGGGGACACTGAAGCTTTCTTT
NA TRBJ2-7 NA TRBV7-9 CASSFGQSYEQYF TGTGCCAGCAGCTTCGGTCAGTCCTACGAGCAGTACTTC
NA TRBJ2-7 NA TRBV20-1 CSASRAGSYEQYF TGCAGTGCTAGTAGGGCGGGAAGCTACGAGCAGTACTTC
TRBD2 TRBJ2-7 NA TRBV6-2/TRBV6-3 CASSIAGGFLEQYF TGTGCCAGCAGTATAGCGGGAGGGTTTCTCGAGCAGTACTTC